This T cell receptor beta chain was sequenced in a study of blood T cells in healthy people across ages. Using a J-beta primer mix together with a sample-barcoded 5' primer, a second PCR was run for about 7 to 12 cycles. TCRdb itself ran the 5' RACE reads through MiXCR, one entry per CDR3 protein. The table shows about 1.5 million distinct CDR3 sequences, with approximately 42% occurring only once. The CDR3 is 14 residues long. Germline CDR1 SGHRS, CDR2 YFSETQ. The V segment lost 2 bases and the J segment 4 bases; nucleotides outside the gene matches: 4. This clonotype was detected only a few times. Donors gave roughly 10 milliliters of peripheral blood apiece.

The clonotype was recovered from a woman between 18 and 29 years old in good health. The V call is TRBV5-1, the J call TRBJ2-3; TRBD1 matches at 7 bases. Sequenced input: blood. Here the CDR3 DNA reads TGCGCCAGCAGCTTCCCGGACAGGCCAGATACGCAGTATTTT. It is translated as CASSFPDRPDTQYF.